One and the same sample provided the 7 T cell receptor beta chains below, sequenced in a study of blood T cells in healthy people across ages. A sample-barcoded 5' primer and a J-beta primer mix were used in a second PCR of roughly 6 to 11 cycles. TCRdb recomputed calls from the 5' RACE reads with MiXCR, one row per CDR3 protein. The sample holds nearly 1 million distinct CDR3 sequences, about 51% seen once. Material: blood. All receptors derive from an older woman in good health.

This clonotype has just a few counts. This chain joins TRBV4-2 and TRBJ2-7, with D possibly TRBD2 on 6 matching bases. The CDR3 is made up of 15 amino acids. Looked up from germline, CDR1 is LGHNA and CDR2 is YNFKEQ. Trimming shortened V by 1 base and J by 7 bases, and 17 bases separated the two germline ends. CDR3 DNA sequence: TGTGCCAGCAGCCAAGTGGCCGGGAGAGACAATGAGCAGTACTTC. As protein: CASSQVAGRDNEQYF.

The genes are TRBV2 and TRBJ2-7; D perhaps matches TRBD1 (6 bases). Deletions cut 1 base from V and 4 bases from J, with 8 bases between. The CDR3 contains 13 residues. The V gene's germline CDR1 is SNHLY and CDR2 FYNNEI. Here the CDR3 reads CASSEETGYEQYF. The DNA for the CDR3 is TGTGCCAGCAGTGAAGAGACAGGTTACGAGCAGTACTTC.

This clonotype was observed a handful of times. The chain has TRBV6-2 or TRBV6-3 and TRBJ2-7; TRBD2 agrees at 9 bases. The CDR3 covers 15 residues. The V segment lost 6 bases and the J segment 3 bases; nucleotides outside the gene matches: 9. From germline, CDR1 is MNHEY and CDR2 SVGEGT. CDR3 protein: CASRRQAGGFYEQYF. For the CDR3, the DNA is TGTGCCAGCAGAAGACAAGCGGGAGGCTTCTACGAGCAGTACTTC.

This sequence joins TRBV20-1 and TRBJ2-5, with a weak D call TRBD1 (5 bases). V gave up 5 bases and J gave up 1 base, with 8 bases separating them. This CDR3 has 12 residues. Germline V lookup: CDR1 DFQATT, CDR2 SNEGSKA (reference sequence). Written as DNA, the CDR3 is TGCAGTGCTGACAGCCTCCAAGAGACCCAGTACTTC. Translated: CSADSLQETQYF.

The gene calls are TRBV12-3 or TRBV12-4 and TRBJ2-3, with D perhaps matching TRBD1 (6 bases). Trimming took 4 bases from V and 5 from J, leaving 13 bases between them. The CDR3 loop spans 14 amino acids. CDR3 loop: CASSCIGGGDTQYF. The CDR3 DNA reads TGTGCCAGCAGTTGCATAGGGGGTGGAGATACGCAGTATTTT.

The chain has TRBV7-9 and TRBJ1-6; D is uncertain. V lost 3 bases to trimming and J lost 6 bases, with 18 bases between them. The germline CDR1 and CDR2 sequences are SEHNR and FQNEAQ (reference sequence). The CDR3 is 17 residues long. In DNA form, the CDR3 reads TGTGCCAGCAGCTTGGCTGTCGGGATACCAAGTAATTCACCCCTCCACTTT. It codes for CASSLAVGIPSNSPLHF.

The sample holds one count of this clonotype. J is TRBJ2-2 and V is TRBV5-1, with 9 positions matching TRBD1. Germline trimming cut 4 bases from V and 7 bases from J; bases unmatched to any gene: 11. This CDR3 has 16 amino acids. From germline, CDR1 is SGHRS and CDR2 YFSETQ. The CDR3 spells CASSPRGQGDGGELFF. The CDR3 DNA follows: TGCGCCAGCAGCCCGAGGGGACAGGGTGATGGCGGGGAGCTGTTTTTT.